The 21 T cell receptor beta chains reported below all come from one sample, sequenced in a study of T-cell memory formation after mild COVID-19. TCRdb reanalysed the 5' RACE reads using MiXCR and keeps one entry per CDR3 protein. The sample yields about 160,000 distinct CDR3 sequences, roughly 30% seen once. The sample consisted of PBMCs or a T cell subset sorted from them (not recorded which). These receptors were obtained from an adult woman who had mild COVID-19 (a few samples of this study predate the infection). Cell type and time point are not known.

This rearrangement joins TRBV9 to TRBJ2-1; the match to TRBD2 covers 7 bases. V was pared by 4 bases and J by 5 bases, with 6 bases of the junction left unmatched. The CDR3 is 14 residues long. CDR1 is SGDLS and CDR2 is YYNGEE in the germline V gene. CDR3 in amino acids: CASSLGLLHNEQFF. CDR3 coding DNA: TGTGCCAGCAGCTTGGGACTACTGCACAATGAGCAGTTCTTC.

This sequence joins TRBV4-3 and TRBJ2-3; 9 nucleotides agree with TRBD2. Germline CDR1 is LGHNA and CDR2 is YSLEER. V shed 1 base, J shed 6 bases, and the junction held 11 bases outside the gene matches. This CDR3 has 17 residues. DNA of the CDR3: TGCGCCAGCAGCCAAGGCACTCGCGGGAGGGCCGGGGATACGCAGTATTTT. It codes for CASSQGTRGRAGDTQYF.

V and J are TRBV11-2 and TRBJ1-3, with a tentative D call TRBD1 (5 bases). V was shortened by 11 bases and J by 0 bases, with 14 bases between the two germline ends. The CDR3 has 14 amino acids. Germline V gives CDR1 SGHAT, CDR2 FQNNGV. The CDR3 region has the DNA TGTGCCGGATCGGCGAGGGGCTCTGGAAACACCATATATTTT. This gives the protein CAGSARGSGNTIYF.

The chain carries TRBV29-1 and TRBJ1-1; tentatively, D is TRBD1 (5 bases). Trimming pared 3 bases from V and 4 bases from J, leaving 15 bases between. Germline assignment: CDR1 SQVTM and CDR2 ANQGSEA. This CDR3 region has 14 residues. The CDR3 protein is CSVDQTVRGTEAFF. In DNA, the CDR3 is TGCAGCGTTGACCAGACAGTTCGGGGCACTGAAGCTTTCTTT. Full variable domain (outside the CDR3, taken from reference TRBV29-1 and TRBJ1-1): SAVISQKPSRDICQRGTSLTIQCQVDSQVTMMFWYRQQPGQSLTLIATANQGSEATYESGFVIDKFPISRPNLTFSTLTVSNMSPEDSSIYLCSVDQTVRGTEAFFGQGTRLTVV.

Concerning this clonotype itself: An end of the junction differs from the germline gene, which may be a read error. V usage is TRBV3-1 and J usage is TRBJ1-1, with a tentative D call TRBD1 (5 bases). CDR3 length: 15 residues. Germline V CDR1 and CDR2: LGHDT, YNNKEL (reference sequence). CDR3 nucleotide sequence: TGTGCCAGCACCCAAAACGGGGGTTTCAGCACTGAAGCTTTCTTT. The encoded protein is CASTQNGGFSTEAFF.

This clonotype was observed a few times. This chain joins TRBV7-2 and TRBJ2-6, with D perhaps TRBD1 (6 bases). Between the trimmed V and J ends, which lost 5 bases and 2 bases, there was a span of 13 bases. Germline V gene data show CDR1 as SGHTA and CDR2 as FQGNSA. The CDR3 sequence is 16 residues long. CDR3: CASSPQGMAGANVLTF. The CDR3 coding sequence is TGTGCCAGCAGCCCTCAGGGGATGGCTGGGGCCAACGTCCTGACTTTC.

This sequence joins TRBV7-2 and TRBJ2-3; possible D gene TRBD1, 5 bases. Germline CDR1 reads SGHTA; CDR2 reads FQGNSA. Between the trimmed V and J ends, which lost 0 bases and 4 bases, there was a span of 11 bases. The CDR3 runs 15 residues. CDR3 DNA: TGTGCCAGCAGCTTAGCGTCGCAGGGCCCAGATACGCAGTATTTT. As protein: CASSLASQGPDTQYF.

This chain connects TRBV9 to TRBJ1-2; possibly TRBD1 for D (6 bases). The CDR3 has 14 residues. Per the germline V gene, CDR1 is SGDLS and CDR2 is YYNGEE. V was cut by 0 bases and J by 4 bases, with 10 bases left in between. For the CDR3, the DNA is TGTGCCAGCAGCGTAGCAGGGGCCGCCTATGGCTACACCTTC. Its protein is CASSVAGAAYGYTF.

The chain uses TRBV9 and TRBJ1-1; TRBD1 agrees at 8 bases. This CDR3 is built from 14 residues. Per the germline V gene, CDR1 is SGDLS and CDR2 is YYNGEE. The V gene end was trimmed by 2 bases and the J gene end by 5 bases; junction bases not matched to a gene: 5. The CDR3 spells CASSVGQGRTEAFF. The DNA for the CDR3 is TGTGCCAGCAGCGTCGGACAGGGTAGGACTGAAGCTTTCTTT.

The V call is TRBV6-2 or TRBV6-3, the J call TRBJ2-3; TRBD2 matches 12 bases. CDR3 length: 19 residues. CDR1 is MNHEY and CDR2 is SVGEGT in the germline V gene. With 6 bases clipped from V and 0 bases from J, the junction kept 13 bases outside the gene matches. The CDR3 DNA reads as TGTGCCAGCAGGACAATACTGCTAGCGGGAGGGCCAAGCACAGATACGCAGTATTTT. It codes for CASRTILLAGGPSTDTQYF.

The rearrangement joins TRBV12-3 or TRBV12-4 to TRBJ2-7, with D perhaps TRBD1 (5 bases). CDR3 length: 14 residues. V was cut by 2 bases and J by 5 bases, with 13 bases left in between. This chain's CDR3 is CASSLPTVRDEQYF. The CDR3 DNA follows: TGTGCCAGCAGTTTACCGACAGTACGGGACGAGCAGTACTTC.

This clonotype was counted at least ten times. The chain has TRBV2 and TRBJ2-3, with 10 bases that match TRBD2. In germline, CDR1 is SNHLY, CDR2 FYNNEI. The J segment lost 3 bases and the V segment lost 3 bases, leaving 6 bases of the junction unmatched. The CDR3 loop spans 16 amino acids. CDR3 loop: CASSDNSGRRTDTQYF. The CDR3 DNA is TGTGCCAGCAGTGATAATAGCGGGAGGCGAACAGATACGCAGTATTTT. Looking up the rest from reference TRBV2 and TRBJ2-3 gives the full variable domain: EPEVTQTPSHQVTQMGQEVILRCVPISNHLYFYWYRQILGQKVEFLVSFYNNEISEKSEIFDDQFSVERPDGSNFTLKIRSTKLEDSAMYFCASSDNSGRRTDTQYFGPGTRLTVL.

V gene TRBV2 combines with J gene TRBJ2-7; 8 nucleotides line up with TRBD1. The junction had 7 bases not matched to a gene; V was cut back by 6 bases and J by 3 bases. This CDR3 spans 14 amino acids. Germline V lookup: CDR1 SNHLY, CDR2 FYNNEI. This CDR3 is CASSENRGNYEQYF. CDR3 bases: TGTGCCAGCAGCGAAAACAGGGGGAACTACGAGCAGTACTTC.

This chain joins TRBV4-3 and TRBJ2-2, with 8 bases that match TRBD2. With V trimmed by 0 bases and J by 5 bases, 14 bases remained unmatched. The germline gives CDR1 LGHNA, CDR2 YSLEER. This CDR3 has 19 residues. Written as DNA, the CDR3 is TGCGCCAGCAGCCAAGATGAGGTGGCCCTAGCGGGCCGGACCGGGGAGCTGTTTTTT. It yields the protein CASSQDEVALAGRTGELFF.

CDR3 protein: CSGGQQNTEAFF. The CDR3 DNA sequence: TGCAGCGGGGGACAGCAGAACACTGAAGCTTTCTTT. This sequence joins TRBV29-1 and TRBJ1-1; 7 positions agree with TRBD1. Germline CDR1 SQVTM, CDR2 ANQGSEA. The CDR3 is 12 amino acids. J lost 1 base, V lost 7 bases, and 3 bases had no gene match.

The chain carries TRBV7-8 and TRBJ2-3; TRBD2 aligns across 13 bases. The CDR3 has 18 residues. Unmatched junction bases numbered 9, after V lost 5 bases and J lost 1 base. Germline CDR1 is SGHVS and CDR2 is FQNEAQ. The CDR3 loop is CASSPGLAGETGTDTQYF. CDR3 DNA sequence: TGTGCCAGCAGCCCCGGACTAGCGGGAGAAACGGGCACAGATACGCAGTATTTT.

The rearrangement joins TRBV5-6 to TRBJ2-5, with a possible D match to TRBD2 (6 bases). The length of the CDR3 is 16 residues. CDR1 and CDR2 from the germline V gene are SGHDT and YYEEEE. Trimming cost V 4 bases and J 6 bases, with 22 bases left between them. Here the CDR3 DNA reads TGTGCCAGCAGCAAACCCGCCCGTGAAGGGAGGCAGACCCAGTACTTC. Its protein is CASSKPAREGRQTQYF.

The genes are TRBV7-9 and TRBJ2-5; D might be TRBD1 (5 bases). Looked up from germline, CDR1 is SEHNR and CDR2 is FQNEAQ (reference sequence). The CDR3 sequence is 12 residues long. Trimming shortened V by 5 bases and J by 2 bases, and 6 bases separated the two germline ends. DNA for the CDR3: TGTGCCAGCAGCCGACAGCAAGAGACCCAGTACTTC. Encoded protein: CASSRQQETQYF.

The V call is TRBV12-3 or TRBV12-4, the J call TRBJ1-3, with D unresolved. This CDR3 spans 16 amino acids. Trimming took 2 bases from V and 0 from J, leaving 11 bases between them. The CDR3 spells CASSLYRLISGNTIYF. DNA for the CDR3: TGTGCCAGCAGTTTATATAGACTGATCTCTGGAAACACCATATATTTT.

The rearrangement joins TRBV20-1 to TRBJ2-3; no reliable D call. The V end was cut by 1 base, the J end by 2 bases, with 13 bases between. Germline assignment: CDR1 DFQATT and CDR2 SNEGSKA (reference sequence). This CDR3 region has 15 residues. The chain's CDR3 is CSARGIPPDTDTQYF. The DNA of the CDR3 is TGCAGTGCTAGAGGTATCCCCCCGGACACAGATACGCAGTATTTT.

This rearrangement joins TRBV6-5 to TRBJ2-2; a weak D match, TRBD2 (6 bases). Per the germline V gene, CDR1 is MNHEY and CDR2 is SVGAGI. The CDR3 totals 14 residues. Trimming cost V 6 bases and J 3 bases, with 11 bases left between them. The CDR3 coding sequence is TGTGCCAGCAGGACGGGACTTGACACCGGGGAGCTGTTTTTT. This translates into CASRTGLDTGELFF.